Listed below are T cell receptor beta chains from one sample, sequenced in a study of regulatory T cells in long-lasting Graves disease. TCRdb processed the multiplex PCR reads anew with MiXCR; each CDR3 protein has one entry. The table lists some 420,000 distinct CDR3 sequences, about 20% of them singletons. The source material was peripheral blood mononuclear cells (PBMCs), sampled when the disease was refractory, from a patient treated with antithyroid drugs. The receptors were gathered from a female donor with Graves disease. The conserved cysteine and the conserved F or W are not part of the CDR3 here. The order of the fields is J gene, V gene, CDR3 protein.

J gene: TRBJ1-2; V gene: TRBV6-5; CDR3 protein: ASSYILTGAQDGYT
J gene: TRBJ2-2; V gene: TRBV9; CDR3 protein: ASSVLAGGRLGTGELF
J gene: TRBJ2-7; V gene: TRBV6-1; CDR3 protein: ASRNNRGRQY
J gene: TRBJ2-7; V gene: TRBV28; CDR3 protein: ASSLPWSGTASYEQY
J gene: TRBJ1-4; V gene: TRBV30; CDR3 protein: AWNRGRNEKLF
J gene: TRBJ2-5; V gene: TRBV7-8; CDR3 protein: ASSLGVLEETQY
J gene: TRBJ2-5; V gene: TRBV7-9; CDR3 protein: ASSLSKRGGQETQY
J gene: TRBJ1-5; V gene: TRBV28; CDR3 protein: ASSGAFSNQPQH
J gene: TRBJ2-2; V gene: TRBV6-1; CDR3 protein: ASSPLAGVATGELF
J gene: TRBJ1-6; V gene: TRBV28; CDR3 protein: ASSLLVNSPLH
J gene: TRBJ2-6; V gene: TRBV3-1; CDR3 protein: ASSQTGAGANVLT
J gene: TRBJ1-2; V gene: TRBV15; CDR3 protein: ATSERAGWGYT
J gene: TRBJ2-3; V gene: TRBV7-2; CDR3 protein: ASSLGLLTDTQY
J gene: TRBJ2-7; V gene: TRBV7-2; CDR3 protein: ASSRNTGGQRAYEQY
J gene: TRBJ1-1; V gene: TRBV5-1; CDR3 protein: ASSFNPGLGTKAF
J gene: TRBJ2-2; V gene: TRBV6-2/TRBV6-3; CDR3 protein: ASKSQGRTGELF
J gene: TRBJ1-5; V gene: TRBV28; CDR3 protein: ASNPGTGVNQPQH
J gene: TRBJ2-7; V gene: TRBV11-2; CDR3 protein: ASSLASWTSLEQY
J gene: TRBJ2-2; V gene: TRBV10-3; CDR3 protein: ATSLSGQGYTGELF
J gene: TRBJ1-5; V gene: TRBV12-3/TRBV12-4; CDR3 protein: ASSYDSANQPQH
J gene: TRBJ2-2; V gene: TRBV6-5; CDR3 protein: ASSYSRTGGVTGELF
J gene: TRBJ1-1; V gene: TRBV6-1; CDR3 protein: AATARHTEAF
J gene: TRBJ1-1; V gene: TRBV28; CDR3 protein: ASSLEERAF
J gene: TRBJ2-5; V gene: TRBV5-6; CDR3 protein: ASSLEWAGRGETQY
J gene: TRBJ2-7; V gene: TRBV20-1; CDR3 protein: SVPTGNSYEQY
J gene: TRBJ1-6; V gene: TRBV28; CDR3 protein: ASSLRGQVGYSPLH
J gene: TRBJ2-2; V gene: TRBV29-1; CDR3 protein: SVQEYGPGELF
J gene: TRBJ2-6; V gene: TRBV7-2; CDR3 protein: ASSIVTGHSGANVLT
J gene: TRBJ2-2; V gene: TRBV12-3/TRBV12-4; CDR3 protein: ASSFLAGGGELF
J gene: TRBJ2-2; V gene: TRBV11-3; CDR3 protein: ASSGVRTGELF
J gene: TRBJ2-2; V gene: TRBV3-1; CDR3 protein: ASSQPSSPGELF
J gene: TRBJ2-7; V gene: TRBV29-1; CDR3 protein: SVEMVGGYEQY
J gene: TRBJ2-2; V gene: TRBV24-1; CDR3 protein: ATSGGANANTGELF
J gene: TRBJ2-7; V gene: TRBV6-1; CDR3 protein: ASRGEEQY
J gene: TRBJ2-5; V gene: TRBV27; CDR3 protein: ASSTPALAGQETQY
J gene: TRBJ2-1; V gene: TRBV6-1; CDR3 protein: ASNPMTGIEGEQF
J gene: TRBJ2-7; V gene: TRBV14; CDR3 protein: ASSQGWGRNEQY